This TCR beta chain was identified during a study of T cells in Graves' hyperthyroidism and ophthalmopathy. Patients showing uncontrolled infection, other autoimmune disease, pregnancy or lactation were ineligible. TCR beta CDR3 region amplification was performed from RNA transcripts. The HTBI set primed first-round TCR CDR3 RT-PCR. TCRdb reprocessed the multiplex PCR reads via MiXCR and lists one record per CDR3 protein. The profile shows about 420,000 distinct CDR3 sequences, roughly an eighth of them singletons. The clonotype originates from a young woman with Graves' hyperthyroidism. The sequenced sample consisted of blood.

CDR3 loop: CASSGYGDTEAFF. The CDR3 bases are TGTGCCAGCAGCGGCTACGGGGACACTGAAGCTTTCTTT. The chain recombines TRBV11-3 with TRBJ1-1; no definite D call. With 5 bases removed from V and 3 bases from J, the gap between germline ends came to 10 bases. The CDR3 sequence is 13 residues long. Germline CDR1 SGHNT, CDR2 YENEEA.